Each of the 23 T cell receptor beta chains below was sequenced from the same sample in a study of T cell changes during pregnancy in multiple sclerosis. Profiling relied on immunoSEQ multiplex PCR, and the TCRdb table lists in-frame clones only, not all of them. Altogether tens of thousands of clones are present, about nine tenths being singletons, with the ten largest covering roughly 2.5%. Sequencing used peripheral blood, obtained in the first trimester of pregnancy. The source is a female donor with multiple sclerosis, enrolled in a pregnancy study.

The chain has TRBV30 and TRBJ1-1; D is undetermined. The CDR3 is 16 amino acids. In germline, CDR1 is GTSNPN, CDR2 SVGIG (reference sequence). Trimming took 3 bases from V and 5 from J, leaving 22 bases between them. Here the CDR3 reads CAWRKSVMGRSTEAFF. CDR3 nucleotide sequence: TGTGCCTGGAGGAAAAGCGTTATGGGGAGGAGTACTGAAGCTTTCTTT.

This rearrangement joins TRBV6-7 to TRBJ1-2; TRBD1 agrees at 7 bases. TRBV6-7 is noted as an ORF with a role that remains uncertain. This CDR3 comprises 16 residues. V dropped 2 bases and J dropped 7; count of bases not matched to a gene: 13. CDR3 nucleotide sequence: TGTGCCAGCAGTTACCCAATGACAGGGAGGTTAAGTGGCTACACCTTC. Protein sequence: CASSYPMTGRLSGYTF.

The chain has TRBV6-6 and TRBJ1-2, with TRBD1 identical over 12 bases. Germline V lookup: CDR1 MNHNY, CDR2 SVGAGI (reference sequence). V shed 6 bases, J shed 4 bases, and the junction held 3 bases outside the gene matches. The CDR3 contains 14 residues. The CDR3 protein is CASSLGQGAYGYTF. CDR3 nucleotide sequence: TGTGCCAGCAGCCTGGGACAGGGGGCCTATGGCTACACCTTC.

This chain links TRBV9 with TRBJ2-3; D is possibly TRBD2 (6 bases). CDR3 length: 14 amino acids. V gave up 4 bases and J gave up 1 base, with 10 bases separating them. Per the germline V gene, CDR1 is SGDLS and CDR2 is YYNGEE. CDR3 coding DNA: TGTGCCAGCAGCAAAGCTAGCGGCACAGATACGCAGTATTTT. Translated: CASSKASGTDTQYF.

The rearrangement uses TRBV28 and TRBJ2-3; 9 nucleotides line up with TRBD2. The CDR3 is made up of 14 amino acids. V trimming: 2 bases; J trimming: 4 bases; junction bases outside the gene matches: 1. Germline V gives CDR1 MDHEN, CDR2 SYDVKM. CDR3 DNA: TGTGCCAGCAGTTTAGCGGGAGGGCCAGATACGCAGTATTTT. Residues: CASSLAGGPDTQYF.

This clone appeared once. CDR3 nucleotide sequence: TGTGCCAGCAGCTTATTTGCGGGGGGGGGTAATGAGCAGTTCTTC. This codes for CASSLFAGGGNEQFF. The V gene is TRBV7-3, the J gene TRBJ2-1, with 9 positions matching TRBD2. The J segment lost 7 bases and the V segment lost 2 bases, leaving 6 bases of the junction unmatched. The germline gives CDR1 SGHTA, CDR2 FQGTGA. This CDR3 is 15 amino acids long.

The gene calls are TRBV6-5 and TRBJ1-4; D unresolved. The length of the CDR3 is 14 residues. CDR1 is MNHEY and CDR2 is SVGAGI in the germline V gene. V lost 0 bases and J 10 bases, leaving 12 bases between the germline ends. CDR3 DNA: TGTGCCAGCAGTTACTCAAGTGAGGGTAGAAAACTGTTTTTT. Amino acid sequence: CASSYSSEGRKLFF.

V gene TRBV12-5 combines with J gene TRBJ2-3, with 7 positions matching TRBD1. With 2 bases clipped from V and 2 bases from J, the junction kept 1 base outside the gene matches. The CDR3 consists of 14 residues. The germline V gene has CDR1 LGHNT and CDR2 FRNRAP. The chain's CDR3 is CASGLTGATDTQYF. Written as DNA, the CDR3 is TGTGCTAGTGGTTTGACAGGGGCCACAGATACGCAGTATTTT.

The chain has TRBV30 and TRBJ2-7, with 7 nucleotides matching TRBD2. Germline V gives CDR1 GTSNPN, CDR2 SVGIG (reference sequence). Trimming took 4 bases from V and 2 from J; bases not matched to a gene: 11. The CDR3 consists of 15 residues. The CDR3 region is CAWKSFQRGPYEQYF. For the CDR3, the DNA is TGTGCCTGGAAATCCTTCCAGCGGGGACCCTACGAGCAGTACTTC.

This chain uses TRBV28 with TRBJ2-7; a possible D gene is TRBD2 (5 bases). The CDR3 consists of 16 residues. Germline-derived CDR1 and CDR2 are MDHEN and SYDVKM. Trimming took off 6 bases at V and 4 bases at J, with 22 bases between the two ends. Here the CDR3 reads CASSNVGVPSSYEQYF. CDR3 coding DNA: TGTGCCAGCAGCAACGTCGGGGTCCCATCCTCTTACGAGCAGTACTTC. Complete variable domain (other parts from reference TRBV28 and TRBJ2-7): DVKVTQSSRYLVKRTGEKVFLECVQDMDHENMFWYRQDPGLGLRLIYFSYDVKMKEKGDIPEGYSVSREKKERFSLILESASTNQTSMYLCASSNVGVPSSYEQYFGPGTRLTVT.

V usage is TRBV28 and J usage is TRBJ1-3, with unresolved D. The CDR3 has 14 residues. Germline lookup yields CDR1 MDHEN and CDR2 SYDVKM. Trimming removed 3 bases from V and 0 bases from J, with 6 bases in between. CDR3 coding DNA: TGTGCCAGCAGTTTTCGGGTCTCTGGAAACACCATATATTTT. Protein product: CASSFRVSGNTIYF. The whole variable domain, filled in from reference TRBV28 and TRBJ1-3, reads DVKVTQSSRYLVKRTGEKVFLECVQDMDHENMFWYRQDPGLGLRLIYFSYDVKMKEKGDIPEGYSVSREKKERFSLILESASTNQTSMYLCASSFRVSGNTIYFGEGSWLTVV.

The sample holds a few counts of this clone. A junction end diverges from the germline sequence, so it may reflect a read error. The chain recombines TRBV6-6 with TRBJ1-2, with unresolved D. Germline V gives CDR1 MNHNY, CDR2 SVGAGI (reference sequence). CDR3 length: 9 residues. The CDR3 nucleotides read TGTGCCAGCAGTACAGTCCCTCTCTTC. It codes for CASSTVPLF.

J is TRBJ2-7 and V is TRBV5-1; D ambiguous. Germline CDR1 SGHRS, CDR2 YFSETQ. V lost 1 base to trimming and J lost 1 base, with 9 bases between them. The CDR3 has 14 amino acids. The CDR3 region is CASSLLGGSYEQYF. The CDR3 region has the DNA TGCGCCAGCAGCTTGCTCGGCGGATCCTACGAGCAGTACTTC.

The chain carries TRBV4-1 and TRBJ2-7; TRBD2 matches at 7 bases. Trimming cost V 0 bases and J 2 bases; bases outside gene matches: 4. The length of the CDR3 is 15 residues. Germline V CDR1 and CDR2: MGHRA, YSYEKL. The chain's CDR3 is CASSQDSGLAYEQYF. The CDR3 bases are TGCGCCAGCAGCCAAGATTCCGGACTAGCCTACGAGCAGTACTTC.

This clone was detected only once. This sequence joins TRBV4-2 and TRBJ2-7; 12 nucleotides match TRBD2. Trimming at V came to 2 bases and at J to 4 bases, leaving 3 bases not matched to a gene. There are 15 residues in the CDR3. Germline CDR1 and CDR2: LGHNA and YNFKEQ. The CDR3: CASSQLAGGPYEQYF. The CDR3 coding sequence is TGTGCCAGCAGCCAACTAGCGGGAGGGCCGTACGAGCAGTACTTC.

The rearrangement joins TRBV5-1 to TRBJ2-5; perhaps TRBD2 as D (6 bases). Trimming removed 1 base from V and 2 bases from J, with 9 bases in between. Looked up from germline, CDR1 is SGHRS and CDR2 is YFSETQ. The CDR3 runs 14 residues. CDR3 sequence: CASSLRAGQETQYF. As DNA, the CDR3 is TGCGCCAGCAGCTTGAGGGCGGGGCAAGAGACCCAGTACTTC. The full variable domain, in which reference TRBV5-1 and TRBJ2-5 provide the parts outside the CDR3, is KAGVTQTPRYLIKTRGQQVTLSCSPISGHRSVSWYQQTPGQGLQFLFEYFSETQRNKGNFPGRFSGRQFSNSRSEMNVSTLELGDSALYLCASSLRAGQETQYFGPGTRLLVL.

In its sample, this clone was seen once. V and J are TRBV7-9 and TRBJ1-2; 8 nucleotides agree with TRBD1. The germline CDR1 and CDR2 sequences are SEHNR and FQNEAQ (reference sequence). After removal of 3 bases from V and 7 bases from J, the junction contained 16 bases not matched to a gene. This CDR3 has 17 amino acids. The CDR3 loop reads CASSFGQGAPGMGGYTF. The CDR3 nucleotides read TGTGCCAGCAGCTTCGGGCAGGGGGCCCCCGGAATGGGTGGCTACACCTTC.

V gene TRBV30 combines with J gene TRBJ1-2, with D hard to call. The V and J ends lost 2 bases and 2 bases respectively, with 15 bases between them. The CDR3 spans 15 residues. Germline CDR1 GTSNPN, CDR2 SVGIG (reference sequence). The CDR3 reads CAWSLGTGENYGYTF. The CDR3 DNA is TGTGCCTGGAGTCTTGGAACGGGAGAGAACTATGGCTACACCTTC. Full variable domain (remainder filled in from reference TRBV30 and TRBJ1-2): SQTIHQWPATLVQPVGSPLSLECTVEGTSNPNLYWYRQAAGRGLQLLFYSVGIGQISSEVPQNLSASRPQDRQFILSSKKLLLSDSGFYLCAWSLGTGENYGYTFGSGTRLTVV.

The chain uses TRBV18 and TRBJ1-4; no firm D call. CDR1 is KGHSH and CDR2 is LQKENI in the germline V gene. This CDR3 region has 16 residues. Between the trimmed V and J ends, which lost 2 bases and 8 bases, there was a span of 18 bases. CDR3 nucleotide sequence: TGTGCCAGCTCACCAAACGTGATGGGTACGGGGGAAAAACTGTTTTTT. This gives the protein CASSPNVMGTGEKLFF.

CDR3 sequence (DNA): TGTGCCAGTTGGCAGGGCTCATATGGCTACACCTTC. Translating gives CASWQGSYGYTF. This chain uses TRBV19 with TRBJ1-2; a possible D gene is TRBD1 (5 bases). This CDR3 is 12 amino acids long. Trimming stripped 8 bases from V and 5 bases from J, with 12 bases between. Germline assignment: CDR1 LNHDA and CDR2 SQIVND (reference sequence).

This chain connects TRBV10-3 to TRBJ2-1; 9 positions match TRBD2. The CDR3 loop spans 14 amino acids. V gave up 10 bases and J gave up 2 bases; unmatched junction bases: 6. Germline V gene lookup returns CDR1 ENHRY and CDR2 SYGVKD. DNA of the CDR3: TGTGCCAGCGATAGCGGGGGAGCCTACAATGAGCAGTTCTTC. Protein product: CASDSGGAYNEQFF.

V and J are TRBV28 and TRBJ1-4, with a tentative D call TRBD1 (5 bases). The ends were cut back, 5 bases at V and 7 bases at J, with 17 bases in the middle. Per the germline V gene, CDR1 is MDHEN and CDR2 is SYDVKM. The CDR3 covers 15 residues. The chain's CDR3 is CASSPGGTDFEKLFF. CDR3 DNA sequence: TGTGCCAGCAGTCCGGGGGGGACCGACTTTGAAAAACTGTTTTTT. Supplemented by reference TRBV28 and TRBJ1-4, the full variable domain reads DVKVTQSSRYLVKRTGEKVFLECVQDMDHENMFWYRQDPGLGLRLIYFSYDVKMKEKGDIPEGYSVSREKKERFSLILESASTNQTSMYLCASSPGGTDFEKLFFGSGTQLSVL.

The chain recombines TRBV7-3 with TRBJ2-5; 9 bases are a match to TRBD2. The CDR3 covers 15 residues. Germline assignment: CDR1 SGHTA and CDR2 FQGTGA. Losses at the gene ends were 5 bases for V and 5 bases for J; bases not matched to a gene: 9. For the CDR3, the DNA is TGTGCCAGCAGCCCGCGGGAGGGCCGACTGGAGACCCAGTACTTC. Translating gives CASSPREGRLETQYF.